The rows below give T cell receptor beta chains drawn from one sample of a study of blood T cell repertoires in COVID-19. Sequencing was performed with immunoSEQ multiplex PCR; in TCRdb, only in-frame clones are kept and a portion is missing. This sample carries about 47,000 clones, approximately 89% of them seen once, and the ten largest clones take roughly 10%. The sequenced sample was peripheral blood. Receptors were obtained from a man at least 80 years old with active or convalescent COVID-19. The CDR3 runs from the conserved cysteine through the conserved F or W. A D gene is named only where the DNA matches it firmly. Some rows mark clone size as missing; the rest say once, few, many or name a class of expanded clone.

d_gene: -; v_gene: TRBV9; j_gene: TRBJ2-1; abundance: -; len: 15; CDR3nt: TGTGCCAGCAGCTCCGGACTGGGCTCCTACAATGAGCAGTTCTTC; CDR3aa: CASSSGLGSYNEQFF
d_gene: -; v_gene: TRBV7-9; j_gene: TRBJ2-7; abundance: -; len: 14; CDR3nt: TGTGCCAGCAGCCCGGGACTGAGCCACTACGAGCAGTACTTC; CDR3aa: CASSPGLSHYEQYF
d_gene: -; v_gene: TRBV6-1; j_gene: TRBJ2-3; abundance: -; len: 14; CDR3nt: TGTGCCAGCAGTGAGCGTTTTTCCTCGGATACGCAGTATTTT; CDR3aa: CASSERFSSDTQYF
d_gene: -; v_gene: TRBV29-1; j_gene: TRBJ2-7; abundance: -; len: 16; CDR3nt: TGCAGCGTTGAAAGAGGGCGGGGGCCTTACTCCTACGAGCAGTACTTC; CDR3aa: CSVERGRGPYSYEQYF
d_gene: -; v_gene: TRBV28; j_gene: TRBJ1-5; abundance: -; len: 12; CDR3nt: TGTGCCAGCAGTCAACTTAATCAGCCCCAGCATTTT; CDR3aa: CASSQLNQPQHF
d_gene: TRBD2; v_gene: TRBV7-2; j_gene: TRBJ2-1; abundance: -; len: 14; CDR3nt: TGTGCCAGCAGCTTATGGGAGGGGCGAAATGAGCAGTTCTTC; CDR3aa: CASSLWEGRNEQFF
d_gene: -; v_gene: TRBV21-1; j_gene: TRBJ2-7; abundance: -; len: 13; CDR3nt: TGTGCCAGCAGGGGGGACAGGTCTTACGAGCAGTACTTC; CDR3aa: CASRGDRSYEQYF
d_gene: -; v_gene: TRBV30; j_gene: TRBJ2-7; abundance: -; len: 12; CDR3nt: TGTGCCTGGAGTTCAGGGGCCGGAGTGCAGTACTTC; CDR3aa: CAWSSGAGVQYF
d_gene: -; v_gene: TRBV19; j_gene: TRBJ1-1; abundance: -; len: 13; CDR3nt: TGTGCCAGTAGGGGACTAGGGACCTCGCGAGCTTTCTTT; CDR3aa: CASRGLGTSRAFF
d_gene: TRBD2; v_gene: TRBV10-2; j_gene: TRBJ2-5; abundance: -; len: 12; CDR3nt: TGCGCCAGCGCTAGCGGTGAAGAGACCCAGTACTTC; CDR3aa: CASASGEETQYF
d_gene: -; v_gene: TRBV2; j_gene: TRBJ1-2; abundance: -; len: 14; CDR3nt: TGTGCCAGCAGTACGGGGAGTTCTAACTATGGCTACACCTTC; CDR3aa: CASSTGSSNYGYTF
d_gene: -; v_gene: TRBV10-1; j_gene: TRBJ2-7; abundance: -; len: 11; CDR3nt: TGCGCCAGCGGAGACAGTTACGAGCAGTACTTC; CDR3aa: CASGDSYEQYF
d_gene: TRBD2; v_gene: TRBV27; j_gene: TRBJ2-2; abundance: -; len: 14; CDR3nt: TGTGCCAGCAGTTTAGTGGGGGGGACCGGGGAGCTGTTTTTT; CDR3aa: CASSLVGGTGELFF
d_gene: -; v_gene: TRBV7-8; j_gene: TRBJ1-2; abundance: -; len: 12; CDR3nt: TGTGCCAGCAGCGGAGGAGGTGCCGGCTACACCTTC; CDR3aa: CASSGGGAGYTF
d_gene: TRBD1; v_gene: TRBV30; j_gene: TRBJ1-4; abundance: once; len: 14; CDR3nt: TGTGCCTGGAGTGGACAGGGGGACCATGAAAAACTGTTTTTT; CDR3aa: CAWSGQGDHEKLFF
d_gene: -; v_gene: TRBV5-6; j_gene: TRBJ2-1; abundance: -; len: 14; CDR3nt: TGTGCCAGCACCCAATACCAGGGGTACAATGAGCAGTTCTTC; CDR3aa: CASTQYQGYNEQFF
d_gene: TRBD1; v_gene: TRBV11-2; j_gene: TRBJ2-7; abundance: -; len: 13; CDR3nt: TGTGCCAGCAGCCTGGGACAGCTCTACGAGCAGTACTTC; CDR3aa: CASSLGQLYEQYF
d_gene: -; v_gene: TRBV7-3; j_gene: TRBJ1-5; abundance: -; len: 13; CDR3nt: TGTGCCAGCAGCTTCGGGGACAATCAGCCCCAGCATTTT; CDR3aa: CASSFGDNQPQHF
d_gene: -; v_gene: TRBV29-1; j_gene: TRBJ1-2; abundance: -; len: 12; CDR3nt: TGCAGCGTTGGCACAGGGTCGTTAGGCTACACCTTC; CDR3aa: CSVGTGSLGYTF
d_gene: -; v_gene: TRBV7-2; j_gene: TRBJ1-2; abundance: -; len: 14; CDR3nt: TGTGCCAGCAGCTTCCCGGCGGCTAACTATGGCTACACCTTC; CDR3aa: CASSFPAANYGYTF
d_gene: -; v_gene: TRBV12-3/TRBV12-4; j_gene: TRBJ1-1; abundance: -; len: 13; CDR3nt: TGTGCCAGCAGTTTGGCGGAGAACACTGAAGCTTTCTTT; CDR3aa: CASSLAENTEAFF
d_gene: -; v_gene: TRBV11-1; j_gene: TRBJ1-1; abundance: -; len: 13; CDR3nt: TGTGCCAGCAGCTCCGGGACAATCGGAGAAGCTTTCTTT; CDR3aa: CASSSGTIGEAFF
d_gene: -; v_gene: TRBV12-3/TRBV12-4; j_gene: TRBJ1-1; abundance: -; len: 13; CDR3nt: TGTGCCAGCACCCAAAGAGAGAACACTGAAGCTTTCTTT; CDR3aa: CASTQRENTEAFF
d_gene: TRBD1; v_gene: TRBV5-1; j_gene: TRBJ1-4; abundance: -; len: 14; CDR3nt: TGCGCCAGCAGCCGAGGGATGACAGGGGAAAAACTGTTTTTT; CDR3aa: CASSRGMTGEKLFF
d_gene: TRBD1; v_gene: TRBV6-5; j_gene: TRBJ1-6; abundance: -; len: 14; CDR3nt: TGTGCCAGCATATGGGACAGGGGCCCGTCACCCCTCCACTTT; CDR3aa: CASIWDRGPSPLHF
d_gene: TRBD2; v_gene: TRBV3-1/TRBV3-2; j_gene: TRBJ2-5; abundance: -; len: 16; CDR3nt: TGTGCCAGCAGCCCAAGAGCGGGGACCGCTTCAGAGACCCAGTACTTC; CDR3aa: CASSPRAGTASETQYF
d_gene: -; v_gene: TRBV5-6; j_gene: TRBJ1-1; abundance: -; len: 12; CDR3nt: TGTGCCAGCAGCTACGACCTCGGGGAAGCTTTCTTT; CDR3aa: CASSYDLGEAFF
d_gene: -; v_gene: TRBV5-1; j_gene: TRBJ2-3; abundance: -; len: 15; CDR3nt: TGCGCCAGCAGCTTGTATCCCGGAGACGCAGATACGCAGTATTTT; CDR3aa: CASSLYPGDADTQYF
d_gene: TRBD2; v_gene: TRBV5-1; j_gene: TRBJ2-7; abundance: -; len: 15; CDR3nt: TGCGCCAGCAGCTCTACTAGCGGGGGTCAGGGGGAGCAGTACTTC; CDR3aa: CASSSTSGGQGEQYF
d_gene: -; v_gene: TRBV7-9; j_gene: TRBJ2-3; abundance: -; len: 16; CDR3nt: TGTGCCAGCAGCTCCCCGCGCGGGGCTAGCACAGATACGCAGTATTTT; CDR3aa: CASSSPRGASTDTQYF
d_gene: -; v_gene: TRBV20-1; j_gene: TRBJ2-7; abundance: -; len: 11; CDR3nt: TGCAGTGCCCTGACAGCCTACGAGCAGTACTTC; CDR3aa: CSALTAYEQYF
d_gene: TRBD1; v_gene: TRBV6-2/TRBV6-3; j_gene: TRBJ2-1; abundance: -; len: 17; CDR3nt: TGTGCCAGCAGTTACTCGGGACAGGGCTTCTCCTACAATGAGCAGTTCTTC; CDR3aa: CASSYSGQGFSYNEQFF
d_gene: -; v_gene: TRBV5-1; j_gene: TRBJ2-7; abundance: -; len: 15; CDR3nt: TGCGCCAGCAGCTTGGGGCTCAACAGGCCTACGGAGCAGTACTTC; CDR3aa: CASSLGLNRPTEQYF
d_gene: -; v_gene: TRBV30; j_gene: TRBJ1-1; abundance: -; len: 14; CDR3nt: TGTGCCTGGAGTGGGGGGGGTTTAGGTACTGAAGCTTTCTTT; CDR3aa: CAWSGGGLGTEAFF
d_gene: TRBD2; v_gene: TRBV4-3; j_gene: TRBJ2-4; abundance: -; len: 20; CDR3nt: TGCGCCAGCAGCCTCCTCCCCTGGGCTAGCGGGGGGGCGGCCAAAAACATTCAGTACTTC; CDR3aa: CASSLLPWASGGAAKNIQYF
d_gene: -; v_gene: TRBV18; j_gene: TRBJ2-1; abundance: few; len: 11; CDR3nt: TGTGCCAGCTCCCACAGGGAGGGGCAGTTCTTC; CDR3aa: CASSHREGQFF
d_gene: -; v_gene: TRBV18; j_gene: TRBJ1-5; abundance: few; len: 13; CDR3nt: TGTGCCAGCTCACCATATAGCAATCAGCCCCAGCATTTT; CDR3aa: CASSPYSNQPQHF
d_gene: -; v_gene: TRBV18; j_gene: TRBJ2-7; abundance: -; len: 13; CDR3nt: TGTGCCAGCTCACCAGGGAGTACCTACGAGCAGTACTTC; CDR3aa: CASSPGSTYEQYF
d_gene: TRBD1; v_gene: TRBV4-2; j_gene: TRBJ1-3; abundance: -; len: 17; CDR3nt: TGTGCCAGCAGCCAAGAGGGGACAGGGTTCTCTGGAAACACCATATATTTT; CDR3aa: CASSQEGTGFSGNTIYF
d_gene: TRBD1; v_gene: TRBV19; j_gene: TRBJ1-3; abundance: -; len: 14; CDR3nt: TGTGCCATTGAGCAGGGGGAGAAAGGAAACACCATATATTTT; CDR3aa: CAIEQGEKGNTIYF
d_gene: -; v_gene: TRBV6-5; j_gene: TRBJ1-4; abundance: -; len: 16; CDR3nt: TGTGCCAGCAGTTACTCAAAGGGAGCCGTTGATGAAAAACTGTTTTTT; CDR3aa: CASSYSKGAVDEKLFF
d_gene: TRBD1; v_gene: TRBV4-3; j_gene: TRBJ1-1; abundance: -; len: 16; CDR3nt: TGCGCCAGCAGCCAAGAGGTGACAGGGGTGAACACTGAAGCTTTCTTT; CDR3aa: CASSQEVTGVNTEAFF
d_gene: -; v_gene: TRBV10-3; j_gene: TRBJ2-7; abundance: -; len: 12; CDR3nt: TGTGCCATCAGTGTAGAGGGAGACGAGCAGTACTTC; CDR3aa: CAISVEGDEQYF
d_gene: TRBD2; v_gene: TRBV6-2/TRBV6-3; j_gene: TRBJ2-7; abundance: -; len: 14; CDR3nt: TGTGCCAGCAGCCCCCGGACTAGCATATACGAGCAGTACTTC; CDR3aa: CASSPRTSIYEQYF
d_gene: -; v_gene: TRBV19; j_gene: TRBJ2-3; abundance: -; len: 15; CDR3nt: TGTGCCAGTAGTATAGGGGCAGGCGCCGCAGATACGCAGTATTTT; CDR3aa: CASSIGAGAADTQYF
d_gene: TRBD1; v_gene: TRBV5-1; j_gene: TRBJ2-2; abundance: -; len: 16; CDR3nt: TGCGCCAGCAGCCACGACAGGGTAAAGAGCACCGGGGAGCTGTTTTTT; CDR3aa: CASSHDRVKSTGELFF
d_gene: -; v_gene: TRBV7-6; j_gene: TRBJ1-1; abundance: -; len: 16; CDR3nt: TGTGCCAGCAGCTTATTTGGAGTACAGGCAAACACTGAAGCTTTCTTT; CDR3aa: CASSLFGVQANTEAFF
d_gene: -; v_gene: TRBV1; j_gene: TRBJ2-7; abundance: -; len: 17; CDR3nt: TGCACCAGCAGCCCCCCCGACTGCTTTTCCGCGAGGGACGAGCAGTACTTC; CDR3aa: CTSSPPDCFSARDEQYF
d_gene: -; v_gene: TRBV5-8; j_gene: TRBJ2-7; abundance: -; len: 11; CDR3nt: TGTGCCAGCAGCCTCGCCTACGAGCAGTACTTC; CDR3aa: CASSLAYEQYF